This entry features one TCR beta chain sequence. The table came from immunoSEQ multiplex PCR; TCRdb's copy has only in-frame clones and leaves some out. The sample lists 250,000 to 300,000 clones, almost 90% occurring once. The entry originates in a study of blood T cell repertoires in COVID-19. Study-wide background: The cDNA or gDNA used as material had been derived from T cells, B-cell-depleted T cells, or PBMCs.

This CDR3 is 14 amino acids long. V lost 5 bases and J lost 3; bases outside the gene matches: 3. The germline V gene has CDR1 SGHVS and CDR2 FNYEAQ. Sequencing was carried out using peripheral blood. The sequence came from a woman aged 30 to 39 with COVID-19, enrolled during active disease. V and J are TRBV7-6 and TRBJ1-5; 8 nucleotides match TRBD1. Here the CDR3 DNA reads TGTGCCAGCAGCCGACAGGGGTTCAATCAGCCCCAGCATTTT. Translation: CASSRQGFNQPQHF.